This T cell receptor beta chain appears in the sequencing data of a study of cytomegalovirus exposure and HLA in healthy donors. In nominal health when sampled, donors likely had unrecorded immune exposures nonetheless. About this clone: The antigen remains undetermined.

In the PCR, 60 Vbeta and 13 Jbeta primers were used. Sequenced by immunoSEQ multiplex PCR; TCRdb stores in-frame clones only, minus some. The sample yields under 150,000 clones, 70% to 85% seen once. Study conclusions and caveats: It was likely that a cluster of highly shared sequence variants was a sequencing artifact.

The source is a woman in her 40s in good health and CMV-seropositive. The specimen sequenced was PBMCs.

CDR3 amino acids: CASALRNTEAFF. The CDR3 nucleotides read TGTGCCAGCGCTCTAAGAAACACTGAAGCTTTCTTT. The chain recombines TRBV7-2 with TRBJ1-1; D unresolved. CDR3 length: 12 amino acids. Trimming shortened V by 8 bases and J by 2 bases, and 9 bases separated the two germline ends. Per germline, CDR1 SGHTA and CDR2 FQGNSA.